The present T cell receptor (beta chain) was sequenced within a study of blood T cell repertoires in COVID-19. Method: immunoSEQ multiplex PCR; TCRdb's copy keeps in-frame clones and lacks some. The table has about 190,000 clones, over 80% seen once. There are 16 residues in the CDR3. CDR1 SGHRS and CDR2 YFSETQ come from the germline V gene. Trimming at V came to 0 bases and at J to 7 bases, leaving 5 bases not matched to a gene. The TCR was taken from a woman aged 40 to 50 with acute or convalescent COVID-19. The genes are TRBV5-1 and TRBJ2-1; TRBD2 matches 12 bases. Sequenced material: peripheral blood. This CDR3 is CASSLGLAGARNEQFF. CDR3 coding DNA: TGCGCCAGCAGCTTGGGACTAGCGGGGGCCAGAAATGAGCAGTTCTTC.